The clone carrying this T cell receptor beta chain was found a few times. Antigen unknown. TCRdb keeps only in-frame clones here, not all; method: immunoSEQ multiplex PCR. The sample lists around 79,000 clones; roughly 88% were seen once. The sample belongs to a study of T cell responses to AZD1222 COVID-19 vaccine. V lost 3 bases and J 4 bases, leaving 13 bases between the germline ends. Germline V lookup: CDR1 SGHTA, CDR2 FQGTGA. The CDR3 is made up of 14 amino acids. The study, taken as a whole, reports: Repertoire sampling was restricted to post-peak T cell response timepoints.

The V gene is TRBV7-3, the J gene TRBJ2-7; D possibly corresponds to TRBD1 (5 bases). This receptor was identified in an adult in good health. Sequences were derived from peripheral blood, sampled on day 0 of AZD1222 vaccination. The CDR3 here is CASSFLGRCYEQYF. The CDR3 bases are TGTGCCAGCAGCTTTCTGGGGCGGTGTTACGAGCAGTACTTC.